Listed here are 8 T cell receptor beta chains from one sample, sequenced in a study of blood T cell repertoires in COVID-19. Measured with immunoSEQ multiplex PCR; TCRdb has only the in-frame clones, and not every one. The sample holds approximately 250,000 clones, over 75% seen once. The material sequenced was PBMCs or T cells enriched from blood (not recorded which). These receptors all come from a woman aged 40-49 years who had been exposed to COVID-19.

J is TRBJ2-7 and V is TRBV6-5, with D possibly being TRBD1 (5 bases). CDR1 and CDR2 (germline): MNHEY, SVGAGI. V was cut by 7 bases and J by 4 bases, with 11 bases left in between. The CDR3 length is 12 residues. CDR3 sequence reads: CASTRRGYEQYF. The CDR3 DNA follows: TGTGCCAGCACTCGAAGGGGATACGAGCAGTACTTC.

The chain links TRBV4-3 to TRBJ2-7, with D perhaps matching TRBD1 (6 bases). The germline CDR1 and CDR2 sequences are LGHNA and YSLEER. Trimming removed 4 bases at V and 2 bases at J, with 12 bases between. The length of the CDR3 is 14 residues. CDR3 bases: TGCGCCAGCAGCCCCAGGACAGCTGCCTACGAGCAGTACTTC. Residues: CASSPRTAAYEQYF.

This rearrangement joins TRBV5-6 to TRBJ1-1, with a weak D call TRBD1 (5 bases). With 4 bases removed from V and 6 bases from J, the gap between germline ends came to 16 bases. The CDR3 is 14 residues long. The V gene's germline CDR1 is SGHDT and CDR2 YYEEEE. CDR3 sequence (DNA): TGTGCCAGCAGCCCCCCCCAGGGTGAGGCTGAAGCTTTCTTT. It translates to CASSPPQGEAEAFF. Full variable domain (missing parts from reference TRBV5-6 and TRBJ1-1): DAGVTQSPTHLIKTRGQQVTLRCSPKSGHDTVSWYQQALGQGPQFIFQYYEEEERQRGNFPDRFSGHQFPNYSSELNVNALLLGDSALYLCASSPPQGEAEAFFGQGTRLTVV.

The rearrangement joins TRBV10-3 to TRBJ1-2, with TRBD1 as a possible D gene (6 bases). Trimming shortened V by 11 bases and J by 3 bases, and 16 bases separated the two germline ends. From germline, CDR1 is ENHRY and CDR2 SYGVKD. This CDR3 has 13 residues. The CDR3 DNA follows: TGTGCCGCTTTAGTAGGACAGTACTATGGCTACACCTTC. Translated, it gives CAALVGQYYGYTF.

The V call is TRBV28, the J call TRBJ1-2; no reliable D call. The CDR3 has 17 residues. Trimming removed 5 bases at V and 2 bases at J, with 21 bases between. Germline CDR1 is MDHEN and CDR2 is SYDVKM. The CDR3 reads CASSVRGRSLGNYGYTF. DNA for the CDR3: TGTGCCAGCAGTGTAAGAGGTCGGTCCTTAGGAAACTATGGCTACACCTTC.

The chain combines TRBV19 with TRBJ1-1, with D maybe TRBD1 (5 bases). Trimming removed 7 bases from V and 8 bases from J, with 14 bases in between. CDR3 length: 12 residues. The V gene's germline CDR1 is LNHDA and CDR2 SQIVND (reference sequence). The CDR3 sequence is CASTQMGGEAFF. The CDR3 DNA reads as TGTGCCAGTACTCAAATGGGGGGAGAAGCTTTCTTT.

The table lists this clone with a count of one. The chain has TRBV7-2 and TRBJ1-2; 7 nucleotides match TRBD1. CDR1 is SGHTA and CDR2 is FQGNSA in the germline V gene. CDR3 size: 14 residues. The V segment lost 3 bases and the J segment 8 bases; nucleotides outside the gene matches: 9. The CDR3 region has the DNA TGTGCCAGCAGCTTCCAGGGGGGTACTAAGGGCTACACCTTC. It translates to CASSFQGGTKGYTF.

This clone appeared once. The genes are TRBV3-1 (or the pseudogene TRBV3-2) and TRBJ1-5; possible D gene TRBD1, 5 bases. This CDR3 has 15 residues. Trimming stripped 4 bases from V and 3 bases from J, with 13 bases between. CDR1 is LGHDT and CDR2 is YNNKEL in the germline V gene (reference sequence). The CDR3 DNA sequence: TGTGCCAGCAGCCCCCGGCGGGGGACCAATCAGCCCCAGCATTTT. Translated: CASSPRRGTNQPQHF.